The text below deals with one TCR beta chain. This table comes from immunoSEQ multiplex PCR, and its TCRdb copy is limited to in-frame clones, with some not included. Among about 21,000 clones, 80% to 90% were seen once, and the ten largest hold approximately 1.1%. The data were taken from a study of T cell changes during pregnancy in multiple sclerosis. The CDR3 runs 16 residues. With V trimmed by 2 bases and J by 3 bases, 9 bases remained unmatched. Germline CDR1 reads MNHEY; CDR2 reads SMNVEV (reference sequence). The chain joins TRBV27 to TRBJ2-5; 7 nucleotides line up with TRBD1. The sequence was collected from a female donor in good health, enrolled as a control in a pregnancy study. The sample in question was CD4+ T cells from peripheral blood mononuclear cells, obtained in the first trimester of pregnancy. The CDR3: CASSLGLRQGEETQYF. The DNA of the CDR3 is TGTGCCAGCAGTTTAGGACTCCGACAGGGAGAAGAGACCCAGTACTTC.